This T cell receptor beta chain comes out of a study of blood T cell repertoires in COVID-19. Germline V CDR1 and CDR2: MNHEY, SMNVEV (reference sequence). Trimming removed 0 bases from V and 3 bases from J; junction bases left unmatched: 3. This CDR3 has 15 residues. Data came from immunoSEQ multiplex PCR; TCRdb stores just in-frame clones and leaves some out. The data show about 270,000 clones, approximately 91% seen once. Sequenced: PBMCs or T cells enriched from blood (not recorded which). The gene calls are TRBV27 and TRBJ1-1; TRBD1 matches at 8 bases. This clonotype originated in a woman in her twenties or thirties who had recovered from COVID-19. The chain's CDR3 is CASSLSRQGYTEAFF. The CDR3 DNA is TGTGCCAGCAGTTTATCGAGACAGGGGTACACTGAAGCTTTCTTT.